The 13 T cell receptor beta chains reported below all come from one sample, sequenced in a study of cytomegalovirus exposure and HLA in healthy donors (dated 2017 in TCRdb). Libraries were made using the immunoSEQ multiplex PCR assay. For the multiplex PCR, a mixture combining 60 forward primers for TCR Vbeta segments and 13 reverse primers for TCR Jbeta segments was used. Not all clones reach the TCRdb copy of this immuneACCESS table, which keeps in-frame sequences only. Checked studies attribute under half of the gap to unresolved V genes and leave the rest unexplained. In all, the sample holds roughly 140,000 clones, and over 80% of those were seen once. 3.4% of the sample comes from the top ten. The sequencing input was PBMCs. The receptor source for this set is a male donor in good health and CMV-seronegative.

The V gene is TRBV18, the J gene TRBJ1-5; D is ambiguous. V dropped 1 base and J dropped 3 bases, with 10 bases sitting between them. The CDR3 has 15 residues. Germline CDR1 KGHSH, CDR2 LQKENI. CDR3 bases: TGTGCCAGCTCACCACAGGGAGGGCACAATCAGCCCCAGCATTTT. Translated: CASSPQGGHNQPQHF.

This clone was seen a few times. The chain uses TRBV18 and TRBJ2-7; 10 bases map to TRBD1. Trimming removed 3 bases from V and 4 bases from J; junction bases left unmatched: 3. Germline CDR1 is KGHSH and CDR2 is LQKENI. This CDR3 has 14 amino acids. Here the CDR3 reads CASSPDRGSYEQYF. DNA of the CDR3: TGTGCCAGCTCACCGGACAGGGGGTCGTACGAGCAGTACTTC.

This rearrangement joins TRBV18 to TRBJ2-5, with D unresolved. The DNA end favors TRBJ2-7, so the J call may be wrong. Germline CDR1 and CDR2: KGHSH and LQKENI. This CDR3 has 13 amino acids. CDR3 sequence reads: CASSPPSAYEQYF. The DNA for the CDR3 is TGTGCCAGCTCACCACCGTCCGCCTACGAGCAGTACTTC.

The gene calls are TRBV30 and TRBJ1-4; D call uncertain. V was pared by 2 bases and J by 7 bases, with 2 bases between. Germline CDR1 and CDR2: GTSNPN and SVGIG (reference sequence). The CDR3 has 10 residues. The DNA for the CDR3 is TGTGCCTGGAGTCGTGAAAAACTGTTTTTT. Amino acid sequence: CAWSREKLFF.

The CDR3 loop is CASSNGTDLSYEQYF. In DNA, the CDR3 is TGCGCCAGCAGCAACGGGACAGACCTTTCCTACGAGCAGTACTTC. The chain joins TRBV5-1 to TRBJ2-7; 7 bases align to TRBD1. This CDR3 has 15 residues. CDR1 is SGHRS, CDR2 YFSETQ, per germline. J gave up 1 base and V 4 bases, and 8 bases lay outside the gene matches.

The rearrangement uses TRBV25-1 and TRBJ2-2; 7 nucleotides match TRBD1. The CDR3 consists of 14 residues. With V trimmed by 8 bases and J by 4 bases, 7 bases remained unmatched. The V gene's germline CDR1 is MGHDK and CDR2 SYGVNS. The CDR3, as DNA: TGTGCCAGCCGACAGGGCCACGGCACCGGGGAGCTGTTTTTT. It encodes CASRQGHGTGELFF.

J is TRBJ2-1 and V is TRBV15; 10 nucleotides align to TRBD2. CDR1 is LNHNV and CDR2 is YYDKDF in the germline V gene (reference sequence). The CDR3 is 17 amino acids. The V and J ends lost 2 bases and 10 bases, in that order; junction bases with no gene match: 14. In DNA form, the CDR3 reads TGTGCCACCAGCAGACCTATGGGAAGCGGGAGGGCCTGGGAGCAGTTCTTC. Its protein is CATSRPMGSGRAWEQFF.

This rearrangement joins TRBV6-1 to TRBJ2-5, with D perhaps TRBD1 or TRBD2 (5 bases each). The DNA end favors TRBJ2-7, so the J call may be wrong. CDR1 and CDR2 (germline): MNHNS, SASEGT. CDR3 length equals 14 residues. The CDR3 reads CASSERGGSYEQYF. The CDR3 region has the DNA TGTGCCAGCAGTGAACGTGGGGGCTCCTACGAGCAGTACTTC.

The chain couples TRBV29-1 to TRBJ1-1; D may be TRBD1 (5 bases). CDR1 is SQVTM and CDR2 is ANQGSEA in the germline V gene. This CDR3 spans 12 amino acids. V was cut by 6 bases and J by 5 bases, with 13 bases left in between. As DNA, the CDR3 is TGCAGCGTATCAAAGGGGAATACTGAAGCTTTCTTT. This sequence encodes CSVSKGNTEAFF. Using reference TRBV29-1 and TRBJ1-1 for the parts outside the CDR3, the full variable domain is SAVISQKPSRDICQRGTSLTIQCQVDSQVTMMFWYRQQPGQSLTLIATANQGSEATYESGFVIDKFPISRPNLTFSTLTVSNMSPEDSSIYLCSVSKGNTEAFFGQGTRLTVV.

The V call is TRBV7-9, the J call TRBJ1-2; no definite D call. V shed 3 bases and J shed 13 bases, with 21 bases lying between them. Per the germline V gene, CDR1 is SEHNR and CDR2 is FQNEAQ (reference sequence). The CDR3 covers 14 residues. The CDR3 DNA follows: TGTGCCAGCAGCTTTCTGTTCCAGGCCGATGCCCCCACCTTC. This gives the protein CASSFLFQADAPTF.

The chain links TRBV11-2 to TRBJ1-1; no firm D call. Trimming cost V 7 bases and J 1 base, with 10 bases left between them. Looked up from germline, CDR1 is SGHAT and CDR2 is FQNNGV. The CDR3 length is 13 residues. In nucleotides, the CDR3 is TGTGCCAGCATAGGGAGGCGGAACACTGAAGCTTTCTTT. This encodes CASIGRRNTEAFF.

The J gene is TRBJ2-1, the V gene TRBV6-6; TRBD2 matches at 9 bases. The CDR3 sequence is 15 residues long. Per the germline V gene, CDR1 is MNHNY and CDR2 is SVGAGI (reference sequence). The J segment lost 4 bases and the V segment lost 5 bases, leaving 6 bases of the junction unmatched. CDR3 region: CASSTGLATYNEQFF. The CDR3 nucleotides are TGTGCCAGCAGTACCGGACTAGCGACTTACAATGAGCAGTTCTTC.

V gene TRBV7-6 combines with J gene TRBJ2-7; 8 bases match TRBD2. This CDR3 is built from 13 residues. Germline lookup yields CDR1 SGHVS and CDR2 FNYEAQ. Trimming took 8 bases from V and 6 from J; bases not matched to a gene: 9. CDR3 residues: CASATGRGVEQYF. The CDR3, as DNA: TGTGCCAGCGCGACCGGGCGGGGGGTCGAGCAGTACTTC. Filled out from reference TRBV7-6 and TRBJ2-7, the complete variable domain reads GAGVSQSPRYKVTKRGQDVALRCDPISGHVSLYWYRQALGQGPEFLTYFNYEAQQDKSGLPNDRFSAERPEGSISTLTIQRTEQRDSAMYRCASATGRGVEQYFGPGTRLTVT.